The source of this TCR beta chain is a study of T-cell memory formation after mild COVID-19. TCRdb re-called the 5' RACE reads through MiXCR, storing one row per CDR3 protein. This table has 250,000 to 350,000 distinct CDR3 sequences, just under 20% appearing once. In regard to this clonotype: Its antigen is undetermined.

Study outcomes and limitations: Within pre-infection memory, some responding clones were found, suggesting cross-reactive memory joined.

The germline gives CDR1 LNHDA, CDR2 SQIVND (reference sequence). V lost 3 bases, J lost 3 bases, and 9 bases lay in between. The CDR3 has 14 amino acids. The sequencing input was PBMCs or a T cell subset sorted from them (not recorded which). V is TRBV19 and J is TRBJ2-1, with TRBD1 as a possible D gene (5 bases). The sequence came from a man between 18 and 29 years old who had mild COVID-19 (a few samples of this study predate the infection). Cell type and time point are not known. The DNA for the CDR3 is TGTGCCAGTAGTATGCAGGGTGTCTACAATGAGCAGTTCTTC. As protein: CASSMQGVYNEQFF.